The clone carrying this T cell receptor (beta chain) was detected ten times or more. CDR1 LGHNA and CDR2 YNFKEQ come from the germline V gene. J gave up 2 bases and V 0 bases, and 1 base lay outside the gene matches. The CDR3 totals 16 residues. This sample was included in a study of T cells after yellow fever vaccination. Notes on the study in general: Overall, a small share of clonotypes was seen in both CD4 and CD8 compartments. The secondary response was weaker, and its peak arrived faster, on day 5 versus 15.

A process of 5'RACE template switching, which added a universal primer site and UMIs, was used to make TCR cDNA. TCRdb processed the 5' RACE reads anew with MiXCR; each CDR3 protein has one entry. The sample has about 45,000 distinct CDR3 sequences, 6.8% seen once. The input for sequencing was CD8+ T cells not binding an NS4B(214-222) dextramer, sorted from PBMCs, taken 45 days after the yellow fever booster vaccination. The sequence derives from a man aged 25-45 years who received the YFV17D yellow fever vaccine. V is TRBV4-2 and J is TRBJ2-7; 13 bases fit TRBD2. The CDR3 coding sequence is TGTGCCAGCAGCCAAGAAGGACTAGCGGGAGCCTACGAGCAGTACTTC. It yields the protein CASSQEGLAGAYEQYF.